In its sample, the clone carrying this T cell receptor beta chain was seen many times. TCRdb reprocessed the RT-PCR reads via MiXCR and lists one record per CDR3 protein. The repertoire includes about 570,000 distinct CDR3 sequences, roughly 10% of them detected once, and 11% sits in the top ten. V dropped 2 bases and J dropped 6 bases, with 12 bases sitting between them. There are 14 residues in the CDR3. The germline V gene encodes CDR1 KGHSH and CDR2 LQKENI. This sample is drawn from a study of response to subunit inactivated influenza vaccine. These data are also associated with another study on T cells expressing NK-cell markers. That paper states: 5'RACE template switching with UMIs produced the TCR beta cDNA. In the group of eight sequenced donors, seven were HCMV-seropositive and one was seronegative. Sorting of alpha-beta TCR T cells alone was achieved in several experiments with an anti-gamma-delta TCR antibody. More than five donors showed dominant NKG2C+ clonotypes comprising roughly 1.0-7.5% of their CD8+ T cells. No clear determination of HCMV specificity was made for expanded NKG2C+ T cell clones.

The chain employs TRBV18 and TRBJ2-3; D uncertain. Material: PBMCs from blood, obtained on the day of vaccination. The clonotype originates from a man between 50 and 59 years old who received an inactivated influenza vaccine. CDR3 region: CASSPIPRIDTQYF. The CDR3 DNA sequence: TGTGCCAGCTCACCAATCCCGCGTATTGATACGCAGTATTTT.